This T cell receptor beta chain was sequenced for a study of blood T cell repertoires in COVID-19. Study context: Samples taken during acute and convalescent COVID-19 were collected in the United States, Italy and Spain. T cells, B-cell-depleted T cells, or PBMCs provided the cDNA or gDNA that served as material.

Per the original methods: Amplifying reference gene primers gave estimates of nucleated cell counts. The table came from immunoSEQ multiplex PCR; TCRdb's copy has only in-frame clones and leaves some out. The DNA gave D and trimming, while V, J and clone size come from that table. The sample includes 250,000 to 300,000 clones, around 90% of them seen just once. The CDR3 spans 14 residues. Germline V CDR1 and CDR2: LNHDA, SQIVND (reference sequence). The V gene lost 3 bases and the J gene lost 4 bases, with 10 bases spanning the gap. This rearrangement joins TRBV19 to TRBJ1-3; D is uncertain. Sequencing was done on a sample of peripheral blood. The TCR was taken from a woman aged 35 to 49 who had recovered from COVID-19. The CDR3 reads CASSMYGEGNTIYF. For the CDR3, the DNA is TGTGCCAGTAGTATGTACGGGGAAGGAAACACCATATATTTT.